The 22 T cell receptor beta chains listed next were all sequenced from one sample in a study of blood T cell repertoires in COVID-19. The assay was immunoSEQ multiplex PCR, and TCRdb's table has in-frame clones only and misses some. The top ten clones hold roughly 1.2% of a sample with roughly 180,000 clones, about 85% of them seen once. Sequencing used peripheral blood. These receptors all stem from a man in his 60s who had recovered from COVID-19.

The chain carries TRBV7-6 and TRBJ2-5; the match to TRBD2 covers 8 bases. Trimming took 3 bases from V and 6 from J; bases not matched to a gene: 6. Germline V gives CDR1 SGHVS, CDR2 FNYEAQ. The CDR3 loop spans 14 amino acids. The CDR3 sequence: CASSFGGGRKTQYF. For the CDR3, the DNA is TGTGCCAGCAGCTTTGGCGGGGGGCGGAAGACCCAGTACTTC.

This clone was seen a single time. The V gene is TRBV9, the J gene TRBJ1-1; the D is unclear. Germline lookup yields CDR1 SGDLS and CDR2 YYNGEE. Trimming removed 4 bases at V and 3 bases at J, with 10 bases between. This CDR3 is built from 13 residues. In DNA form, the CDR3 reads TGTGCCAGCAGCCCCCGGTCGGACACTGAAGCTTTCTTT. Translated: CASSPRSDTEAFF.

This chain links TRBV27 with TRBJ1-2; unclear D gene. Trimming left V 5 bases short and J 3 bases short, with 16 bases between. The germline V gene encodes CDR1 MNHEY and CDR2 SMNVEV (reference sequence). The CDR3 has 15 residues. The CDR3 bases are TGTGCCAGCAGTCGGGAGAAGGACGGTGACTATGGCTACACCTTC. As protein: CASSREKDGDYGYTF.

CDR3 sequence (DNA): TGTGCCAGCAGGGATAATCTGGCAGCGAGCTACGAGCAGTACTTC. This sequence encodes CASRDNLAASYEQYF. This chain connects TRBV25-1 to TRBJ2-7; D gene uncertain. CDR1 MGHDK and CDR2 SYGVNS come from the germline V gene. The V end lost 6 bases, the J end lost 3 bases, and 18 bases lay between the germline ends. The CDR3 is made up of 15 amino acids.

Ten or more counts support this clone. J is TRBJ1-2 and V is TRBV19; D remains ambiguous. CDR3 length equals 14 residues. CDR1 is LNHDA and CDR2 is SQIVND in the germline V gene (reference sequence). The germline V and J ends were trimmed by 10 bases and 4 bases, with 19 bases remaining between them. CDR3 amino acids: CATGPEGKGYGYTF. For the CDR3, the DNA is TGTGCCACTGGGCCGGAGGGCAAAGGCTATGGCTACACCTTC.

This clone was observed a single time. This chain uses TRBV5-1 with TRBJ2-3, with TRBD2 identical over 9 bases. V shed 4 bases and J 0 bases; nucleotides not matched to a gene: 9. Germline values: CDR1 SGHRS, CDR2 YFSETQ. There are 17 residues in the CDR3. The DNA of the CDR3 is TGCGCCAGCAGCCTCGGACTAGCGAGTACTAGCACAGATACGCAGTATTTT. Its translation is CASSLGLASTSTDTQYF.

The chain joins TRBV14 to TRBJ2-2, with 7 positions matching TRBD1. This CDR3 comprises 15 residues. Germline trimming cut 4 bases from V and 1 base from J; bases unmatched to any gene: 3. Germline loops: CDR1 SGHDN, CDR2 FVKESK. The CDR3: CASSLWTGNTGELFF. The DNA of the CDR3 is TGTGCCAGCAGCCTTTGGACAGGGAACACCGGGGAGCTGTTTTTT.

V usage is TRBV19 and J usage is TRBJ2-5, with a possible D match to TRBD1 (5 bases). V was trimmed by 4 bases and J by 1 base, leaving 13 bases between them. Per germline, CDR1 LNHDA and CDR2 SQIVND (reference sequence). CDR3 length: 15 amino acids. Written as DNA, the CDR3 is TGTGCCAGTAGTAGCTTTGGACAATTCCAAGAGACCCAGTACTTC. This translates into CASSSFGQFQETQYF.

This chain links TRBV11-2 with TRBJ2-3; 7 bases agree with TRBD1. With V trimmed by 2 bases and J by 3 bases, 8 bases remained unmatched. Germline assignment: CDR1 SGHAT and CDR2 FQNNGV. The CDR3 runs to 16 residues. The CDR3 protein is CASSLRQGIGTDTQYF. The CDR3 nucleotides are TGTGCCAGCAGCTTACGACAGGGTATAGGGACAGATACGCAGTATTTT.

The rearrangement joins TRBV6-5 to TRBJ1-5, with D possibly being TRBD1 (5 bases). This CDR3 has 14 residues. The V and J ends lost 6 bases and 3 bases respectively, with 12 bases between them. Germline lookup yields CDR1 MNHEY and CDR2 SVGAGI. CDR3 region: CASRPSGYNQPQHF. The CDR3 DNA follows: TGTGCCAGCAGGCCATCAGGGTACAATCAGCCCCAGCATTTT.

J is TRBJ2-1 and V is TRBV27; 8 bases are shared with TRBD1. J gave up 1 base and V 3 bases, and 5 bases lay outside the gene matches. The CDR3 covers 16 residues. Germline CDR1 MNHEY, CDR2 SMNVEV (reference sequence). The CDR3 sequence is CASSFLRGQSYNEQFF. In DNA, the CDR3 is TGTGCCAGCAGTTTTCTCAGGGGGCAGTCCTACAATGAGCAGTTCTTC.

V gene TRBV3-1 (or the pseudogene TRBV3-2) combines with J gene TRBJ2-7; TRBD2 matches at 8 bases. Germline-derived CDR1 and CDR2 are LGHDT and YNNKEL (reference sequence). The junction had 12 bases not matched to a gene; V was cut back by 0 bases and J by 2 bases. The CDR3 is 18 residues long. The CDR3, as DNA: TGTGCCAGCAGCCAAGAGCTCCGGGGGGGGCTAGGACCCTACGAGCAGTACTTC. Amino acid sequence: CASSQELRGGLGPYEQYF.

This clone has just one count. V and J are TRBV6-5 and TRBJ1-5; D uncertain. The V end was cut by 11 bases, the J end by 0 bases, with 14 bases between. This CDR3 region has 14 residues. Germline assignment: CDR1 MNHEY and CDR2 SVGAGI. In nucleotides, the CDR3 is TGTGCCTGTGCCGGACTACTTAGCAATCAGCCCCAGCATTTT. Protein: CACAGLLSNQPQHF.

About this clone: Within the sample, other DNA sequences also encode this same CDR3. The chain links TRBV19 to TRBJ2-3; D not resolved. V dropped 5 bases and J dropped 2 bases, with 5 bases sitting between them. The CDR3 has 12 residues. CDR1 is LNHDA, CDR2 SQIVND, per germline (reference sequence). This CDR3 is CASSPSTDTQYF. The CDR3 DNA sequence: TGTGCCAGTAGTCCTTCCACAGATACGCAGTATTTT.

J is TRBJ2-3 and V is TRBV18, with D perhaps matching TRBD2 (5 bases). The germline gives CDR1 KGHSH, CDR2 LQKENI. CDR3 length equals 13 residues. Trimming took off 1 base at V and 5 bases at J, with 7 bases between the two ends. The CDR3 bases are TGTGCCAGCTCACCACGAGAGGGAGATACGCAGTATTTT. It is translated as CASSPREGDTQYF.

This clone was seen only once. Written as DNA, the CDR3 is TGTGCCAGCTCCCCCAGGAAGACTAGCGGGGGGGCAGATACGCAGTATTTT. Protein sequence: CASSPRKTSGGADTQYF. The J gene is TRBJ2-3, the V gene TRBV18; TRBD2 aligns across 14 bases. The CDR3 sequence is 17 residues long. Trimming at V came to 6 bases and at J to 4 bases, leaving 9 bases not matched to a gene. Germline V gene data show CDR1 as KGHSH and CDR2 as LQKENI.

In nucleotides, the CDR3 is TGTGCCACCAGCAGCGAGGGCAATGAGCAGTTCTTC. Protein product: CATSSEGNEQFF. The genes are TRBV15 and TRBJ2-1; D is perhaps TRBD2 (5 bases). The germline V and J ends were trimmed by 3 bases and 6 bases, with 6 bases remaining between them. Per the germline V gene, CDR1 is LNHNV and CDR2 is YYDKDF (reference sequence). The length of the CDR3 is 12 residues.

As DNA, the CDR3 is TGTGCCAGCACCCCGCGGGCGGGGGAGAAATATTCACCCCTCCACTTT. It yields the protein CASTPRAGEKYSPLHF. The V and J genes are TRBV27 and TRBJ1-6; maybe TRBD1 (5 bases). Looked up from germline, CDR1 is MNHEY and CDR2 is SMNVEV (reference sequence). Trimming cost V 7 bases and J 8 bases, with 21 bases left between them. The CDR3 covers 16 residues.

In this sample, this clone turned up a few times. The genes are TRBV6-4 and TRBJ2-3, with D possibly TRBD2 on 5 matching bases. The CDR3 length is 14 residues. Germline CDR1 reads MRHNA; CDR2 reads SNTAGT. V gave up 3 bases and J gave up 4 bases, with 11 bases separating them. The CDR3 DNA reads as TGTGCCAGCAGTGAAGGAGGTTGGGCAGATACGCAGTATTTT. Protein: CASSEGGWADTQYF.

V gene TRBV5-1 combines with J gene TRBJ2-3; 8 nucleotides agree with TRBD2. The germline CDR1 and CDR2 sequences are SGHRS and YFSETQ. The junction had 7 bases not matched to a gene; V was cut back by 0 bases and J by 1 base. This CDR3 has 17 amino acids. Here the CDR3 DNA reads TGCGCCAGCAGCTTGGGGCTAGCGGGTTCCCGCACAGATACGCAGTATTTT. This translates into CASSLGLAGSRTDTQYF. The full variable domain, in which reference TRBV5-1 and TRBJ2-3 provide the parts outside the CDR3, is KAGVTQTPRYLIKTRGQQVTLSCSPISGHRSVSWYQQTPGQGLQFLFEYFSETQRNKGNFPGRFSGRQFSNSRSEMNVSTLELGDSALYLCASSLGLAGSRTDTQYFGPGTRLTVL.

V and J are TRBV14 and TRBJ2-7; possible D gene TRBD1, 6 bases. The CDR3 has 14 amino acids. Germline CDR1 reads SGHDN; CDR2 reads FVKESK. With 4 bases removed from V and 6 bases from J, the gap between germline ends came to 16 bases. The CDR3: CASSPLGHPREQYF. The CDR3 coding sequence is TGTGCCAGCAGCCCTTTGGGACACCCTCGCGAGCAGTACTTC.

The chain has TRBV7-2 and TRBJ1-5; 10 bases fit TRBD1. Germline CDR1 SGHTA, CDR2 FQGNSA. The CDR3 contains 15 residues. V shed 5 bases, J shed 6 bases, and the junction held 7 bases outside the gene matches. The CDR3 sequence: CASSPMGQGPQPQHF. The CDR3 bases are TGTGCCAGCAGCCCAATGGGACAGGGGCCTCAGCCCCAGCATTTT.